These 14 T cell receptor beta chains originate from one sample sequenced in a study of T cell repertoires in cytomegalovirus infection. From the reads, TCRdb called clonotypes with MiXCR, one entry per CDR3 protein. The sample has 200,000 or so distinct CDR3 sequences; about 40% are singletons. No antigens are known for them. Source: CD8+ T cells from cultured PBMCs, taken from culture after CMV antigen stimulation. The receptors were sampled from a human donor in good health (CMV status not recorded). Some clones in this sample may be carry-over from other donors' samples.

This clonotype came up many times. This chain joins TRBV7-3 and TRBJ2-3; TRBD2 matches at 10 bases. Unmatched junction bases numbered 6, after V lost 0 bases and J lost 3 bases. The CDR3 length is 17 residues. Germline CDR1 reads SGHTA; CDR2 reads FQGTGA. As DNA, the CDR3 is TGTGCCAGCAGCTTAACGCCCAGCGGGGGGGAAACAGATACGCAGTATTTT. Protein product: CASSLTPSGGETDTQYF.

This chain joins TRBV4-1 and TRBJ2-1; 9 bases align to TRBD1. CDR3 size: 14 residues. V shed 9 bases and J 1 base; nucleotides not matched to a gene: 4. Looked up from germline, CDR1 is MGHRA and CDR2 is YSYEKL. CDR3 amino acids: CASSGTGSYNEQFF. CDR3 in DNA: TGCGCCAGTTCCGGGACAGGGTCCTACAATGAGCAGTTCTTC.

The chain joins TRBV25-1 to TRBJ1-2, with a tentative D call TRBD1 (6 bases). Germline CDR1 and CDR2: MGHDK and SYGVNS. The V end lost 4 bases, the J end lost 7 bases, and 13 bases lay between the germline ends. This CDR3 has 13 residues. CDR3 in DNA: TGTGCCAGCAGTGGCTACAGGGAGGGTGGCTACACCTTC. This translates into CASSGYREGGYTF.

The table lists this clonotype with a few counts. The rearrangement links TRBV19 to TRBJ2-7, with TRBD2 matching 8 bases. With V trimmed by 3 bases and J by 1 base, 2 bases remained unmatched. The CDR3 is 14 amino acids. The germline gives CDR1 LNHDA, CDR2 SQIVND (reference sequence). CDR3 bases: TGTGCCAGTAGTATTACTAGCGGATCCTACGAGCAGTACTTC. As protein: CASSITSGSYEQYF.

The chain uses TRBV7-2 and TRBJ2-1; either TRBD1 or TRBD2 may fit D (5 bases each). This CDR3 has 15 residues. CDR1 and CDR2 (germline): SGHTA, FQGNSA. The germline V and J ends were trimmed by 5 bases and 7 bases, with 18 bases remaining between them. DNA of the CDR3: TGTGCCAGCAGCATTAGTAGTGGGGGTCTGAATGAGCAGTTCTTC. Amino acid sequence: CASSISSGGLNEQFF.

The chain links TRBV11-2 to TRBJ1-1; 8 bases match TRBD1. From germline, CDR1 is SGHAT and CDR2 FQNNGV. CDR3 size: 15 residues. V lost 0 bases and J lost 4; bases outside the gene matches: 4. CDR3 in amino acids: CASSLDAGGITEAFF. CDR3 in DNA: TGTGCCAGCAGCTTAGATGCAGGGGGCATCACTGAAGCTTTCTTT.

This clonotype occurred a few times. CDR3 in amino acids: CASSPWTGPDGVWANVLTF. In DNA, the CDR3 is TGTGCCAGCAGCCCGTGGACAGGCCCCGACGGGGTGTGGGCCAACGTCCTGACTTTC. The chain has TRBV11-2 and TRBJ2-6; 7 bases line up with TRBD1. The J segment lost 5 bases and the V segment lost 5 bases, leaving 18 bases of the junction unmatched. CDR1 is SGHAT, CDR2 FQNNGV, per germline. The CDR3 has 19 residues.

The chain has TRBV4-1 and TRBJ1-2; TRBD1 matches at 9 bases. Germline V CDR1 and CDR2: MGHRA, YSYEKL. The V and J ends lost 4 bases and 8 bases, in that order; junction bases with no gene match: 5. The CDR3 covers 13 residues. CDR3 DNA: TGCGCCAGCAGCCCCGGGACAGGGAGCGGCTACACCTTC. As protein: CASSPGTGSGYTF.

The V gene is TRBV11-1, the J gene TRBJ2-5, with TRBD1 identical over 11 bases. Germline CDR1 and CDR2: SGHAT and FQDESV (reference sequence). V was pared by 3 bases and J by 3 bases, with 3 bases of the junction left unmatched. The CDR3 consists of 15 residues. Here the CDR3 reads CASSLRDRGEETQYF. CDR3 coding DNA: TGTGCCAGCAGCTTGCGGGACAGGGGGGAAGAGACCCAGTACTTC.

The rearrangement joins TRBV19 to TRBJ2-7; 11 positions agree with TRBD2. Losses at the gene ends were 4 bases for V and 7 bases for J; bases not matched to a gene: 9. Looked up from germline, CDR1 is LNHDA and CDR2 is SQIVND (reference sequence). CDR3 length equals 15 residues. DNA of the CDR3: TGTGCCAGTAGTACCGGGACTAGCGGCGAGAAAGAGCAGTACTTC. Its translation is CASSTGTSGEKEQYF.

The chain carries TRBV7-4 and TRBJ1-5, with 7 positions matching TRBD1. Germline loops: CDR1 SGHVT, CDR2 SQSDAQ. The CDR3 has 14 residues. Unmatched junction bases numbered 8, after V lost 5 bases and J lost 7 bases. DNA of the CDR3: TGTGCCAGCAGCGAGACACAACAGGGGCAGCCCCAGCATTTT. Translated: CASSETQQGQPQHF.

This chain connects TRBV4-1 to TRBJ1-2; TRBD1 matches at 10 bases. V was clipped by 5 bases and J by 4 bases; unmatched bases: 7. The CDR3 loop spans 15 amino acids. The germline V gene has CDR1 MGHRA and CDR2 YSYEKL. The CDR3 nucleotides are TGCGCCAGCAGCAAAGGGACAGGGGATCTCTATGGCTACACCTTC. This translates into CASSKGTGDLYGYTF.

This CDR3 is CASRRTSSYEQYF. The CDR3 region has the DNA TGTGCCAGCAGACGGACTAGCTCCTACGAGCAGTACTTC. This chain links TRBV27 with TRBJ2-7; 7 bases align to TRBD2. Per the germline V gene, CDR1 is MNHEY and CDR2 is SMNVEV (reference sequence). The length of the CDR3 is 13 residues. Unmatched junction bases numbered 2, after V lost 6 bases and J lost 0 bases.

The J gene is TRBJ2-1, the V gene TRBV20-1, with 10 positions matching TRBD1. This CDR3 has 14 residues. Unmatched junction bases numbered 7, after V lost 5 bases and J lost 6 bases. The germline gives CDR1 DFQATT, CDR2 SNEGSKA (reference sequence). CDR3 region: CSASVGTGVNEQFF. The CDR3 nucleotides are TGCAGTGCTTCCGTAGGGACAGGGGTCAATGAGCAGTTCTTC.